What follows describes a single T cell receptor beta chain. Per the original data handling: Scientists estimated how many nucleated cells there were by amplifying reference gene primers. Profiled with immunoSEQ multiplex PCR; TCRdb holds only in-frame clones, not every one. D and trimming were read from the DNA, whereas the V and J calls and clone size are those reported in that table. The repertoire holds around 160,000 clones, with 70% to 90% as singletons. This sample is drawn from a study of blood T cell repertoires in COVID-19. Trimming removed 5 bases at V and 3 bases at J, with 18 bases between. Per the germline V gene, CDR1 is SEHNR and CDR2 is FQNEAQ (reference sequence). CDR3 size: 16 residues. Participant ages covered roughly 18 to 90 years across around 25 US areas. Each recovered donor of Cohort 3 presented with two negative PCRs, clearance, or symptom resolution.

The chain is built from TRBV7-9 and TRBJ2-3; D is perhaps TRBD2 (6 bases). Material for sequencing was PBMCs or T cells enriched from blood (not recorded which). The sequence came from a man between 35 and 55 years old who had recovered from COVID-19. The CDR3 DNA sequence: TGTGCCAGCAGCGCCTCGTCACGCGGGGAGACAGATACGCAGTATTTT. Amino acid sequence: CASSASSRGETDTQYF.